A single sample is the source of the 27 T cell receptor beta chains below, sequenced in a study of T cell repertoires in cytomegalovirus infection. In TCRdb, the reads were re-called with MiXCR into one record per CDR3 protein. The sample contains fewer than 250,000 distinct CDR3 sequences, about 12% of which appear only once. The sample comprised PBMCs. The receptor set was obtained from a human donor in good health (CMV status not recorded). Some clones in this sample may be carry-over from other donors' samples.

This clonotype was counted only a few times. V gene TRBV7-6 combines with J gene TRBJ2-7; the D gene is possibly TRBD1 (6 bases). Trimming removed 4 bases at V and 6 bases at J, with 10 bases between. The CDR3 contains 12 residues. Germline CDR1 and CDR2: SGHVS and FNYEAQ. The CDR3 DNA reads TGTGCCAGCAGCTCGGACAGCCGCGAGCAGTACTTC. Its translation: CASSSDSREQYF.

This clonotype has more than one count but fewer than ten. The chain combines TRBV29-1 with TRBJ2-3, with TRBD1 as a possible D gene (5 bases). Germline-derived CDR1 and CDR2 are SQVTM and ANQGSEA. The CDR3 has 15 residues. Trimming cost V 1 base and J 5 bases, with 16 bases left between them. This chain's CDR3 is CSVEVQGVKEDTQYF. DNA for the CDR3: TGCAGCGTTGAAGTTCAAGGGGTAAAGGAAGATACGCAGTATTTT.

This clonotype was seen a few times. The chain combines TRBV19 with TRBJ2-3; D could derive from TRBD1 or TRBD2 (5 bases each). Trimming left V 1 base short and J 10 bases short, with 18 bases between. This CDR3 region has 15 residues. Per germline, CDR1 LNHDA and CDR2 SQIVND (reference sequence). CDR3 loop: CASSIAPDGGTSQYF. CDR3 in DNA: TGTGCCAGTAGTATAGCCCCCGATGGGGGAACGTCGCAGTATTTT. The whole variable domain, filled in from reference TRBV19 and TRBJ2-3, reads DGGITQSPKYLFRKEGQNVTLSCEQNLNHDAMYWYRQDPGQGLRLIYYSQIVNDFQKGDIAEGYSVSREKKESFPLTVTSAQKNPTAFYLCASSIAPDGGTSQYFGPGTRLTVL.

The rearrangement uses TRBV12-3 or TRBV12-4 and TRBJ1-5; D unclear. The CDR3 spans 14 residues. V lost 5 bases to trimming and J lost 5 bases, with 13 bases between them. The CDR3 region is CASSSTWADQPQHF. The CDR3 nucleotides are TGTGCCAGCAGTAGCACGTGGGCCGATCAGCCCCAGCATTTT.

Ten or more counts support this clonotype. The chain couples TRBV7-3 to TRBJ2-3; D is perhaps TRBD1 or TRBD2 (5 bases each). Germline V gene sequence: CDR1 SGHTA, CDR2 FQGTGA. The CDR3 has 15 amino acids. The V gene lost 5 bases and the J gene lost 3 bases, with 15 bases spanning the gap. CDR3 sequence reads: CASSPRGEATDTQYF. The CDR3 region has the DNA TGTGCCAGCAGCCCCCGAGGGGAAGCGACAGATACGCAGTATTTT.

The table lists this clonotype with many counts. The chain links TRBV15 to TRBJ1-4; D ambiguous. The CDR3 sequence is 15 residues long. CDR1 and CDR2 (germline): LNHNV, YYDKDF (reference sequence). V was clipped by 0 bases and J by 0 bases, with 5 bases between them. The CDR3 sequence: CATSRDLPTNEKLFF. The CDR3 DNA reads TGTGCCACCAGCAGAGACCTGCCAACTAATGAAAAACTGTTTTTT.

Note on this clonotype: Being one base from a much bigger clone, this may be a read error. This chain links TRBV7-1 with TRBJ2-5; D remains ambiguous. TRBV7-1 is an ORF, and what it does is uncertain. V shed 0 bases and J shed 6 bases, with 5 bases lying between them. The CDR3 has 12 amino acids. The CDR3 loop reads CASSSAGKTQYF. The CDR3 DNA reads as TGTGCCAGCAGCTCAGCTGGGAAGACCCAGTACTTC.

This clonotype has more than one count but fewer than ten. V and J are TRBV5-4 and TRBJ2-1, with unresolved D. The V and J ends lost 4 bases and 5 bases respectively, with 19 bases between them. CDR1 and CDR2 from the germline V gene are SGHNT and YYREEE (reference sequence). This CDR3 comprises 16 residues. The CDR3 nucleotides are TGTGCCAGCAGCCCCGACCACAGCCCTGGGCACAATGAGCAGTTCTTC. This encodes CASSPDHSPGHNEQFF. Drawing the rest from reference TRBV5-4 and TRBJ2-1, the complete variable domain is ETGVTQSPTHLIKTRGQQVTLRCSSQSGHNTVSWYQQALGQGPQFIFQYYREEENGRGNFPPRFSGLQFPNYSSELNVNALELDDSALYLCASSPDHSPGHNEQFFGPGTRLTVL.

This clonotype was seen repeatedly, ten times or more. This chain links TRBV28 with TRBJ1-5, with D possibly being TRBD1 (6 bases). V was cut by 5 bases and J by 2 bases, with 16 bases left in between. The germline V gene encodes CDR1 MDHEN and CDR2 SYDVKM. The length of the CDR3 is 16 residues. The CDR3 nucleotides read TGTGCCAGCAGTCCCTCGAGGGGGAAGGGCAATCAGCCCCAGCATTTT. Amino acids: CASSPSRGKGNQPQHF.

In its sample, this clonotype was seen many times. J is TRBJ2-1 and V is TRBV7-8, with 9 positions matching TRBD2. In germline, CDR1 is SGHVS, CDR2 FQNEAQ. The CDR3 is made up of 16 amino acids. V gave up 5 bases and J gave up 8 bases; unmatched junction bases: 13. CDR3 protein: CASSPPLREGHHEQFF. The CDR3 nucleotides are TGTGCCAGCAGCCCCCCCCTGCGGGAGGGCCACCATGAGCAGTTCTTC.

This clonotype was counted only a few times. The rearrangement links TRBV14 to TRBJ2-1, with 7 bases lining up with TRBD2. Trimming took 0 bases from V and 3 from J; bases not matched to a gene: 8. This CDR3 comprises 17 residues. Looked up from germline, CDR1 is SGHDN and CDR2 is FVKESK. CDR3 bases: TGTGCCAGCAGCCAAGATCCGGGAGGTCCTCACTACAATGAGCAGTTCTTC. Residues: CASSQDPGGPHYNEQFF. The variable domain in full, with the rest retrieved from reference TRBV14 and TRBJ2-1, is EAGVTQFPSHSVIEKGQTVTLRCDPISGHDNLYWYRRVMGKEIKFLLHFVKESKQDESGMPNNRFLAERTGGTYSTLKVQPAELEDSGVYFCASSQDPGGPHYNEQFFGPGTRLTVL.

The V and J genes are TRBV29-1 and TRBJ2-3; TRBD2 aligns across 9 bases. V trimming: 2 bases; J trimming: 2 bases; junction bases outside the gene matches: 5. Germline CDR1 SQVTM, CDR2 ANQGSEA. The length of the CDR3 is 15 residues. CDR3 bases: TGCAGCGTTGAACCGGCTAGCGGGGACACAGATACGCAGTATTTT. This gives the protein CSVEPASGDTDTQYF.

The gene calls are TRBV9 and TRBJ1-1, with no clear D. The CDR3 spans 13 residues. The V end was cut by 1 base, the J end by 1 base, with 5 bases between. Per the germline V gene, CDR1 is SGDLS and CDR2 is YYNGEE. The CDR3 sequence is CASSVKGNTEAFF. The CDR3 coding sequence is TGTGCCAGCAGCGTAAAGGGGAACACTGAAGCTTTCTTT.

This clonotype has ten or more counts. The chain combines TRBV7-2 with TRBJ2-1, with 12 bases aligning to TRBD2. Germline assignment: CDR1 SGHTA and CDR2 FQGNSA. There are 16 residues in the CDR3. J was trimmed by 5 bases and V by 5 bases; bases with no gene match: 7. CDR3 DNA: TGTGCCAGCAGCCCGGAACTAGCGGGGGGCCACAATGAGCAGTTCTTC. It encodes CASSPELAGGHNEQFF.

Only a few counts were recorded for this clonotype. The J gene is TRBJ1-1, the V gene TRBV28; D remains unclear. This CDR3 spans 13 amino acids. The V gene lost 7 bases and the J gene lost 7 bases, with 16 bases spanning the gap. The germline V gene has CDR1 MDHEN and CDR2 SYDVKM. CDR3: CASKKTASFEAFF. The CDR3 nucleotides are TGTGCCAGCAAAAAGACGGCTTCATTTGAAGCTTTCTTT.

This clonotype was counted many times. The chain recombines TRBV7-7 with TRBJ2-5, with 15 bases that match TRBD2. This CDR3 is 17 amino acids long. V lost 5 bases, J lost 5 bases, and 9 bases stayed unmatched. Germline CDR1 reads SSHAT; CDR2 reads FNYEAQ (reference sequence). The CDR3 nucleotides are TGTGCCAGCAGCACGGGACTAGCGGGGGGACCCTTGGAGACCCAGTACTTC. This translates into CASSTGLAGGPLETQYF.

This clonotype was observed a few times. The chain uses TRBV7-3 and TRBJ1-2, with 8 nucleotides matching TRBD1. Germline V gene sequence: CDR1 SGHTA, CDR2 FQGTGA. V trimming: 1 base; J trimming: 4 bases; junction bases outside the gene matches: 8. This CDR3 contains 16 residues. Here the CDR3 reads CASSLSGQGGSYGYTF. Written as DNA, the CDR3 is TGTGCCAGCAGCTTAAGTGGACAGGGAGGAAGCTATGGCTACACCTTC.

This clonotype was found many times. V gene TRBV7-8 combines with J gene TRBJ1-1; 8 nucleotides line up with TRBD1. The CDR3 is 16 residues long. Per germline, CDR1 SGHVS and CDR2 FQNEAQ. Unmatched junction bases numbered 5, after V lost 1 base and J lost 1 base. CDR3 in amino acids: CASSLGQGRGNTEAFF. For the CDR3, the DNA is TGTGCCAGCAGCTTAGGACAGGGGAGAGGGAACACTGAAGCTTTCTTT.

There are many counts of this clonotype. The rearrangement joins TRBV28 to TRBJ1-5; 7 nucleotides match TRBD1. V was pared by 3 bases and J by 3 bases, with 2 bases of the junction left unmatched. The CDR3 is 14 residues long. Looked up from germline, CDR1 is MDHEN and CDR2 is SYDVKM. The CDR3 protein is CASSLQGDNQPQHF. CDR3 bases: TGTGCCAGCAGTTTGCAGGGGGACAATCAGCCCCAGCATTTT.

V usage is TRBV12-3 or TRBV12-4 and J usage is TRBJ1-5, with 11 bases aligning to TRBD1. V dropped 5 bases and J dropped 6; count of bases not matched to a gene: 6. The CDR3 covers 15 residues. DNA of the CDR3: TGTGCCAGCAGTGGGACAGGGGGTGACGGTCAGCCCCAGCATTTT. Translation: CASSGTGGDGQPQHF.

The chain carries TRBV7-2 and TRBJ2-3; D gene ambiguous. The germline CDR1 and CDR2 sequences are SGHTA and FQGNSA. With 5 bases removed from V and 2 bases from J, the gap between germline ends came to 14 bases. The CDR3 is made up of 15 amino acids. The CDR3 sequence: CASSQATATTDTQYF. CDR3 sequence (DNA): TGTGCCAGCAGCCAAGCAACGGCGACCACAGATACGCAGTATTTT.

This clonotype was detected ten times or more. The V and J genes are TRBV12-3 or TRBV12-4 and TRBJ1-2; D is possibly TRBD1 (6 bases). The CDR3 extends over 15 amino acids. V was pared by 5 bases and J by 3 bases, with 16 bases between. CDR3 sequence: CASSPAGQPHYGYTF. Here the CDR3 DNA reads TGTGCCAGCAGTCCAGCTGGACAGCCGCACTATGGCTACACCTTC.

In its sample, this clonotype was seen many times. CDR3 amino acids: CASSLARSNTGELFF. CDR3 coding DNA: TGTGCCAGCAGCTTAGCCAGATCGAACACCGGGGAGCTGTTTTTT. The V gene is TRBV7-6, the J gene TRBJ2-2; D ambiguous. This CDR3 is built from 15 residues. V lost 0 bases, J lost 0 bases, and 5 bases lay in between. Germline CDR1 SGHVS, CDR2 FNYEAQ.

This clonotype was seen a handful of times. The chain employs TRBV14 and TRBJ1-3; 10 bases agree with TRBD1. V trimming: 5 bases; J trimming: 6 bases; junction bases outside the gene matches: 7. CDR1 is SGHDN and CDR2 is FVKESK in the germline V gene. The CDR3 is made up of 15 amino acids. CDR3 sequence: CASSATGGEENTIYF. DNA of the CDR3: TGTGCCAGCAGCGCGACAGGGGGCGAGGAAAACACCATATATTTT.

In this sample, this clonotype turned up a few times. The chain combines TRBV6-5 with TRBJ2-1; 8 bases map to TRBD2. The V gene's germline CDR1 is MNHEY and CDR2 SVGAGI. V lost 6 bases, J lost 6 bases, and 4 bases stayed unmatched. The CDR3 contains 13 residues. CDR3 in amino acids: CASSFGGVNEQFF. The CDR3 coding sequence is TGTGCCAGCAGCTTCGGGGGGGTCAATGAGCAGTTCTTC.

This clonotype appeared many times. The CDR3 protein is CASSSTPGTEQFF. The CDR3 DNA is TGTGCCAGCAGTTCCACCCCCGGAACCGAGCAGTTCTTC. The J gene is TRBJ2-1, the V gene TRBV6-5; D not resolved. V was clipped by 4 bases and J by 10 bases, with 14 bases between them. The CDR3 is made up of 13 amino acids. CDR1 and CDR2 from the germline V gene are MNHEY and SVGAGI.

Turning to this clonotype: Germline and junction disagree at one end, which may indicate a read error. V gene TRBV4-1 combines with J gene TRBJ1-1; no clear D gene. The CDR3 spans 16 residues. The germline V gene encodes CDR1 MGHRA and CDR2 YSYEKL. CDR3 protein: CASSQEAPPVVTEALF. The CDR3 DNA reads as TGCGCCAGCAGCCAAGAGGCCCCCCCCGTTGTCACTGAAGCTCTCTTT.